The T cell receptor (beta chain) described here comes from a study of radiotherapy plus CTLA-4 blockade in lung cancer. Focal radiation with ipilimumab CTLA-4 blockade was given to patients with chemo-refractory metastatic non-small-cell lung cancer. Clones were read by immunoSEQ multiplex PCR, and TCRdb kept only the in-frame ones, dropping some. The sample carries about 36,000 clones, 55% to 75% recorded once. This receptor was identified in a human donor with non-small cell lung cancer who had stable disease on radiotherapy plus ipilimumab. Sequenced material: peripheral blood, taken from a patient treated with radiotherapy plus ipilimumab.

CDR3 sequence (DNA): TGTGCCAGCCAAACAGGATTGCAGTATTTT. Its translation is CASQTGLQYF. The chain couples TRBV2 to TRBJ2-3, with a weak D call TRBD1 (5 bases). Trimming took 8 bases from V and 11 from J, leaving 11 bases between them. The CDR3 is 10 amino acids. Germline-derived CDR1 and CDR2 are SNHLY and FYNNEI. Looking up the rest from reference TRBV2 and TRBJ2-3 gives the full variable domain: EPEVTQTPSHQVTQMGQEVILRCVPISNHLYFYWYRQILGQKVEFLVSFYNNEISEKSEIFDDQFSVERPDGSNFTLKIRSTKLEDSAMYFCASQTGLQYFGPGTRLTVL.